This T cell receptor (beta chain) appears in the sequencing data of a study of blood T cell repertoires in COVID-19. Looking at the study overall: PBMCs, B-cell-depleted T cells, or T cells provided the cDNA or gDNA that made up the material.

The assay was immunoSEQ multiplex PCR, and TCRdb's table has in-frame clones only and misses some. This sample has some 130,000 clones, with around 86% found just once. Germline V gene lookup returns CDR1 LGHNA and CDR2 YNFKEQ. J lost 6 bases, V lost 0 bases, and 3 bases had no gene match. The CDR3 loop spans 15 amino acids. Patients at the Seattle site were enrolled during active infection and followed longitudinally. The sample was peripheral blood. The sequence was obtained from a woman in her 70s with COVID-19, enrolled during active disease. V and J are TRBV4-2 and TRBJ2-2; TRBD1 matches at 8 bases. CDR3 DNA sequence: TGTGCCAGCAGCCAAGACAGGGGGCCTTCCGGGGAGCTGTTTTTT. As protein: CASSQDRGPSGELFF.